The 23 T cell receptor beta chains given below trace back to one sample, sequenced in a study of CD8 T cells in ankylosing spondylitis. TCRdb recomputed calls from the 5' RACE reads with MiXCR, one row per CDR3 protein. The sample comprises 300,000 to 350,000 distinct CDR3 sequences, around 21% of which are singletons, and approximately 3.7% rests with the top ten. Sequencing input: blood, either unsorted or a sorted T cell fraction (not recorded which). The receptor set was obtained from a female donor with ankylosing spondylitis or in good health (not recorded which).

The sample holds a few counts of this clonotype. The chain employs TRBV5-6 and TRBJ1-2; D is ambiguous. CDR1 is SGHDT, CDR2 YYEEEE, per germline. The CDR3 consists of 13 residues. The germline V and J ends were trimmed by 0 bases and 4 bases, with 7 bases remaining between them. Here the CDR3 DNA reads TGTGCCAGCAGCTTGGTACGGAGCTATGGCTACACCTTC. Residues: CASSLVRSYGYTF. Full variable domain (missing parts from reference TRBV5-6 and TRBJ1-2): DAGVTQSPTHLIKTRGQQVTLRCSPKSGHDTVSWYQQALGQGPQFIFQYYEEEERQRGNFPDRFSGHQFPNYSSELNVNALLLGDSALYLCASSLVRSYGYTFGSGTRLTVV.

This clonotype was seen only a few times. CDR3 sequence (DNA): TGTGCCAGCAGCGCGATGACCGCTTATAATTCACCCCTCCACTTT. Protein: CASSAMTAYNSPLHF. The chain joins TRBV7-2 to TRBJ1-6; the D is unclear. Trimming stripped 5 bases from V and 4 bases from J, with 12 bases between. CDR1 is SGHTA and CDR2 is FQGNSA in the germline V gene. The CDR3 is 15 amino acids.

This chain connects TRBV7-6 to TRBJ2-7, with 9 nucleotides matching TRBD1. Germline CDR1 and CDR2: SGHVS and FNYEAQ. Germline trimming cut 6 bases from V and 7 bases from J; bases unmatched to any gene: 16. The CDR3 totals 16 residues. The CDR3 sequence is CASSLCRRTGEGEQYF. DNA of the CDR3: TGTGCCAGCAGTTTATGCCGGCGGACAGGGGAAGGGGAGCAGTACTTC. Full variable domain (outside the CDR3, taken from reference TRBV7-6 and TRBJ2-7): GAGVSQSPRYKVTKRGQDVALRCDPISGHVSLYWYRQALGQGPEFLTYFNYEAQQDKSGLPNDRFSAERPEGSISTLTIQRTEQRDSAMYRCASSLCRRTGEGEQYFGPGTRLTVT.

Only a few counts were recorded for this clonotype. This chain links TRBV6-6 with TRBJ1-2, with D tentatively TRBD1 (5 bases). The germline CDR1 and CDR2 sequences are MNHNY and SVGAGI (reference sequence). V lost 5 bases and J 4 bases, leaving 11 bases between the germline ends. This CDR3 region has 13 residues. CDR3 sequence reads: CASSHDSSYGYTF. The CDR3 nucleotides are TGTGCCAGCAGTCACGACAGTTCCTATGGCTACACCTTC.

This clonotype was observed at least ten times. The J gene is TRBJ1-2, the V gene TRBV20-1, with D possibly TRBD1 on 5 matching bases. The V end lost 6 bases, the J end lost 8 bases, and 28 bases lay between the germline ends. CDR1 and CDR2 from the germline V gene are DFQATT and SNEGSKA (reference sequence). CDR3 length: 16 amino acids. This CDR3 reads CSAIGTALQERGGYTF. The CDR3 region has the DNA TGCAGTGCCATCGGCACAGCCCTACAGGAAAGAGGCGGCTACACCTTC.

This clonotype was counted a few times. The J gene is TRBJ2-5, the V gene TRBV20-1; 8 positions agree with TRBD1. The junction had 5 bases not matched to a gene; V was cut back by 1 base and J by 10 bases. The CDR3 sequence is 12 residues long. Germline CDR1 is DFQATT and CDR2 is SNEGSKA (reference sequence). CDR3 nucleotides: TGCAGTGCTAGAGCCGGTGGGACAGGCCAGTACTTC. Protein sequence: CSARAGGTGQYF.

The table lists this clonotype with a few counts. V gene TRBV5-1 combines with J gene TRBJ2-1, with 9 bases aligning to TRBD2. Looked up from germline, CDR1 is SGHRS and CDR2 is YFSETQ. V dropped 4 bases and J dropped 9; count of bases not matched to a gene: 14. There are 16 residues in the CDR3. The CDR3 region has the DNA TGCGCCAGCAGCGCTAGGACTAGCGACGAGACGGTTGAGCAGTTCTTC. It codes for CASSARTSDETVEQFF.

This clonotype was seen repeatedly, ten times or more. This chain links TRBV28 with TRBJ2-2, with 11 bases lining up with TRBD2. CDR1 and CDR2 (germline): MDHEN, SYDVKM. Trimming took 5 bases from V and 6 from J; bases not matched to a gene: 5. CDR3 size: 15 residues. The CDR3 sequence: CASSPGLAVSGELFF. Here the CDR3 DNA reads TGTGCCAGCAGTCCGGGACTAGCGGTGTCCGGGGAGCTGTTTTTT.

This clonotype was seen a handful of times. The chain joins TRBV20-1 to TRBJ2-7, with a possible D match to TRBD1 (6 bases). V was trimmed by 0 bases and J by 3 bases, leaving 15 bases between them. Germline-derived CDR1 and CDR2 are DFQATT and SNEGSKA (reference sequence). The CDR3 has 15 amino acids. The CDR3 loop is CSARDQGMKIYEQYF. For the CDR3, the DNA is TGCAGTGCTAGAGATCAGGGGATGAAAATCTACGAGCAGTACTTC.

The gene calls are TRBV5-4 and TRBJ2-5, with 10 nucleotides matching TRBD1. Germline V lookup: CDR1 SGHNT, CDR2 YYREEE (reference sequence). The CDR3 length is 15 residues. The junction had 5 bases not matched to a gene; V was cut back by 4 bases and J by 2 bases. Here the CDR3 DNA reads TGTGCCAGCAGCCGGGGACAGGGGCTACAAGAGACCCAGTACTTC. Translation: CASSRGQGLQETQYF.

This chain links TRBV9 with TRBJ1-2; weak D call: TRBD1 (6 bases). The germline V gene encodes CDR1 SGDLS and CDR2 YYNGEE. The CDR3 has 15 amino acids. Deletions cut 0 bases from V and 7 bases from J, with 16 bases between. As DNA, the CDR3 is TGTGCCAGCAGCGTAGCGGTCAGTGGGGGGCTTGGCTACACCTTC. As protein: CASSVAVSGGLGYTF.

A remark on this clonotype: Given a much more abundant clone one base away, this may be a read error. This sequence joins TRBV7-2 and TRBJ2-5, with D hard to call. The germline CDR1 and CDR2 sequences are SGHTA and FQGNSA. The CDR3 is 13 amino acids. CDR3 bases: TGTGCCAGCAGCTTACAGACAAGGGCGACCCGGTACTTC. It is translated as CASSLQTRATRYF.

The V call is TRBV11-3, the J call TRBJ1-1; D unresolved. The CDR3 loop spans 13 amino acids. V was shortened by 5 bases and J by 3 bases, with 10 bases between the two germline ends. CDR1 is SGHNT and CDR2 is YENEEA in the germline V gene. CDR3 sequence (DNA): TGTGCCAGCAGCCTATTCTTGGACACTGAAGCTTTCTTT. Encoded protein: CASSLFLDTEAFF.

CDR3 loop: CASSLVIGAYNEQFF. The CDR3 nucleotides are TGCGCCAGCAGCTTGGTAATAGGGGCTTACAATGAGCAGTTCTTC. The rearrangement links TRBV5-1 to TRBJ2-1; a weak D match, TRBD1 (5 bases). CDR1 SGHRS and CDR2 YFSETQ come from the germline V gene. V lost 0 bases and J 4 bases, leaving 11 bases between the germline ends. The CDR3 covers 15 residues.

This clonotype was found a few times. The rearrangement joins TRBV6-6 to TRBJ1-1; the D gene is possibly TRBD1 (5 bases). From germline, CDR1 is MNHNY and CDR2 SVGAGI (reference sequence). The CDR3 is made up of 12 amino acids. Deletions cut 6 bases from V and 3 bases from J, with 8 bases between. In DNA form, the CDR3 reads TGTGCCAGCAGCCAGACAGACACTGAAGCTTTCTTT. Its translation: CASSQTDTEAFF.

This clonotype has only a few counts. The V and J genes are TRBV7-2 and TRBJ2-1, with D hard to call. V lost 0 bases and J lost 0, with 6 bases in between. The CDR3 loop spans 15 amino acids. Germline CDR1 and CDR2: SGHTA and FQGNSA. CDR3 bases: TGTGCCAGCAGCTTAGCTAGTCCCTCCTACAATGAGCAGTTCTTC. Its translation: CASSLASPSYNEQFF.

This clonotype was counted only a few times. Because the CDR3's place on the DNA is in doubt, the DNA is left out and the CDR3 is given as listed by TCRdb. The chain is built from TRBV20-1 and TRBJ2-3; the DNA was not used to check the table's D call, TRBD2. The CDR3 totals 17 residues, both ends included. Germline lookup yields CDR1 DFQATT and CDR2 SNEGSKA (reference sequence). The CDR3 here is CISPSCMDYPCEDTQYF.

This clonotype was seen a few times. This rearrangement joins TRBV20-1 to TRBJ2-5; D uncertain. In germline, CDR1 is DFQATT, CDR2 SNEGSKA (reference sequence). Between the trimmed V and J ends, which lost 6 bases and 2 bases, there was a span of 16 bases. This CDR3 has 14 residues. The CDR3 coding sequence is TGCAGTGCCTACTCTTGGTCCGGACAAGAGACCCAGTACTTC. Translated: CSAYSWSGQETQYF.

This clonotype was detected only a few times. The rearrangement links TRBV18 to TRBJ2-1, with 7 positions matching TRBD1. Germline trimming cut 6 bases from V and 2 bases from J; bases unmatched to any gene: 10. From germline, CDR1 is KGHSH and CDR2 LQKENI. The CDR3 has 16 amino acids. The CDR3 protein is CASSPPDRVPYNEQFF. The CDR3 DNA sequence: TGTGCCAGCTCGCCTCCTGACAGGGTTCCCTACAATGAGCAGTTCTTC.

This clonotype has a handful of counts. This chain joins TRBV7-9 and TRBJ1-1; D gene uncertain. The V end was cut by 4 bases, the J end by 0 bases, with 6 bases between. CDR3 length: 13 amino acids. The germline V gene has CDR1 SEHNR and CDR2 FQNEAQ (reference sequence). The CDR3 DNA reads as TGTGCCAGCAGCTCCCGGATGAACACTGAAGCTTTCTTT. Protein product: CASSSRMNTEAFF.

This chain connects TRBV7-2 to TRBJ1-1; possible D gene TRBD1, 5 bases. The V end lost 1 base, the J end lost 1 base, and 10 bases lay between the germline ends. CDR3 size: 15 residues. Germline CDR1 reads SGHTA; CDR2 reads FQGNSA. CDR3 sequence (DNA): TGTGCCAGCAGCTTAGTGCCAGGGCCGAACACTGAAGCTTTCTTT. Its translation: CASSLVPGPNTEAFF.

The chain recombines TRBV20-1 with TRBJ1-2, with a tentative D call TRBD1 (5 bases). The CDR3 totals 12 residues. V was clipped by 6 bases and J by 3 bases, with 11 bases between them. In germline, CDR1 is DFQATT, CDR2 SNEGSKA (reference sequence). CDR3: CSAPDMDYGYTF. In DNA, the CDR3 is TGCAGTGCCCCGGACATGGACTATGGCTACACCTTC.

J is TRBJ2-7 and V is TRBV2; 11 bases map to TRBD2. V dropped 6 bases and J dropped 5; count of bases not matched to a gene: 6. The CDR3 is 14 amino acids. The germline V gene encodes CDR1 SNHLY and CDR2 FYNNEI. The CDR3 spells CASRLLLAGDEQYF. For the CDR3, the DNA is TGTGCCAGCAGGTTGTTACTAGCGGGAGACGAGCAGTACTTC.